This TCR beta chain came from a study of prognosis after radiotherapy for stage I lung cancer. Overall study context: A median of roughly 7 months after radiotherapy, distant metastases were seen in a few patients, while no significant progression was shown by 15.

Study results and limitations: With medians of roughly 10,000 versus 7,000, unique TCR clone counts fell after stereotactic body radiation therapy. Any tumor specificity that the expanded TCR clones may have had was not determined.

Amplicons of TCR beta CDR3 were generated from genomic DNA by two-round multiplex PCR. First-round PCR amplification was performed with primers specific to each TRBV and TRBJ gene. TCRdb used MiXCR to reprocess the multiplex PCR reads, holding one entry per CDR3 protein. The sample records approximately 35,000 distinct CDR3 sequences, 30% to 35% being singletons. The CDR3 length is 15 residues. Unmatched junction bases numbered 6, after V lost 2 bases and J lost 3 bases. Peripheral blood, in roughly 6-milliliter volumes, was drawn at each of two time points. This clonotype occurred many times. What it binds is not known.

This chain uses TRBV12-3 or TRBV12-4 with TRBJ1-2; 7 bases line up with TRBD1. The sample here was PBMCs, taken before or after stereotactic body radiation therapy (not recorded which). This TCR was recovered from a donor at least 50 years old with non-small cell lung cancer. CDR3 DNA: TGTGCCAGCAGTTTAATCATTGGACAGGACTATGGCTACACCTTC. Protein: CASSLIIGQDYGYTF.